These T cell receptor beta chains were read from a single sample in a study of cytomegalovirus exposure and HLA in healthy donors. TCRdb's copy holds only in-frame clones and misses some; the assay was immunoSEQ multiplex PCR. This sample has around 150,000 clones, with almost 80% found just once. The sample taken for sequencing was PBMCs. The source of these receptors is a male donor in good health and CMV-seronegative. CDR3s include the opening cysteine and the closing phenylalanine or tryptophan. D genes are given only for firm matches. The size field is filled for only some rows; it gives once, few, many or a size class.

V: TRBV10-3
D: .
J: TRBJ2-6
size: .
CDR3: CATGGPGAGANVLTF
DNA: TGTGCCACGGGGGGCCCAGGGGCTGGGGCCAACGTCCTGACTTTC

V: TRBV21-1
D: .
J: TRBJ2-1
size: .
CDR3: CASSRSRDSYNEQFF
DNA: TGTGCCAGCAGCAGGAGCCGGGACAGTTACAATGAGCAGTTCTTC

V: TRBV29-1
D: .
J: TRBJ2-1
size: .
CDR3: CSVSSMNEQFF
DNA: TGCAGCGTTTCTAGCATGAATGAGCAGTTCTTC

V: TRBV7-3
D: .
J: TRBJ1-1
size: .
CDR3: CASRSTGGDEAFF
DNA: TGTGCCAGCAGGTCGACAGGAGGAGACGAAGCTTTCTTT

V: TRBV18
D: .
J: TRBJ2-5
size: .
CDR3: CASSPYRDQETQYF
DNA: TGTGCCAGCTCACCATACAGAGACCAAGAGACCCAGTACTTC

V: TRBV7-8
D: TRBD1
J: TRBJ2-5
size: .
CDR3: CASSLNTAGGAQETQYF
DNA: TGTGCCAGCAGCTTAAATACGGCAGGGGGTGCCCAAGAGACCCAGTACTTC

V: TRBV7-2
D: TRBD2
J: TRBJ2-1
size: .
CDR3: CASSLAGLGTQFF
DNA: TGTGCCAGCAGTCTAGCGGGGCTGGGTACGCAGTTCTTC

V: TRBV6-5
D: .
J: TRBJ2-5
size: .
CDR3: CASSYSPGVPTQYF
DNA: TGTGCCAGCAGTTACTCGCCAGGGGTTCCGACCCAGTACTTC

V: TRBV7-8
D: TRBD1
J: TRBJ2-7
size: .
CDR3: CASRPQGAYEQYF
DNA: TGTGCCAGCAGGCCACAGGGGGCCTACGAGCAGTACTTC

V: TRBV6-5
D: TRBD2
J: TRBJ2-1
size: .
CDR3: CASSYRLAENEQFF
DNA: TGTGCCAGCAGTTACAGACTAGCGGAGAATGAGCAGTTCTTC

V: TRBV7-9
D: .
J: TRBJ2-1
size: .
CDR3: CSSNLDPESSYNEQFF
DNA: TGTTCCAGCAACCTAGATCCTGAGAGCTCCTACAATGAGCAGTTCTTC

V: TRBV6-1
D: .
J: TRBJ1-1
size: .
CDR3: CASSEFREGPEAFF
DNA: TGTGCCAGCAGTGAATTCAGGGAGGGCCCTGAAGCTTTCTTT

V: TRBV6-1
D: .
J: TRBJ1-2
size: few
CDR3: CASSEAAGYGYTF
DNA: TGTGCCAGCAGTGAAGCGGCAGGTTATGGCTACACCTTC

V: TRBV19
D: TRBD1
J: TRBJ2-7
size: .
CDR3: CASSALTGSQSYEQYF
DNA: TGTGCCAGTAGTGCCCTGACAGGGTCCCAGTCCTACGAGCAGTACTTC

V: TRBV5-1
D: .
J: TRBJ2-5
size: .
CDR3: CASSLEGGRQETQYF
DNA: TGCGCCAGCAGCTTGGAGGGAGGCAGACAAGAGACCCAGTACTTC

V: TRBV14
D: .
J: TRBJ2-1
size: few
CDR3: CASSQVIAQDNEQFF
DNA: TGTGCCAGCAGCCAAGTAATAGCGCAGGACAATGAGCAGTTCTTC

V: TRBV18
D: .
J: TRBJ1-5
size: .
CDR3: CASSTAGLDQPQHF
DNA: TGTGCCAGCTCTACCGCAGGTCTGGATCAGCCCCAGCATTTT

V: TRBV28
D: .
J: TRBJ1-4
size: .
CDR3: CASSLPQGEKLFF
DNA: TGTGCCAGCAGTTTACCGCAGGGCGAAAAACTGTTTTTT

V: TRBV9
D: .
J: TRBJ2-7
size: .
CDR3: CASSPSSAGAYEQYF
DNA: TGTGCCAGCAGCCCTTCCTCGGCAGGGGCCTACGAGCAGTACTTC

V: TRBV5-1
D: .
J: TRBJ2-7
size: once
CDR3: CASRIRQESYEQYF
DNA: TGCGCCAGCAGGATTCGACAGGAATCCTACGAGCAGTACTTC

V: TRBV5-1
D: .
J: TRBJ1-1
size: .
CDR3: CASSSDSLGTEAFF
DNA: TGCGCCAGCAGCTCGGACAGCCTGGGCACTGAAGCTTTCTTT

V: TRBV29-1
D: TRBD2
J: TRBJ2-1
size: .
CDR3: CSVGLAGGSYNEQFF
DNA: TGCAGCGTTGGGCTAGCGGGAGGATCCTACAATGAGCAGTTCTTC

V: TRBV19
D: .
J: TRBJ1-5
size: .
CDR3: CASSRWGQNNQPQHF
DNA: TGTGCCAGTAGCAGATGGGGCCAGAACAATCAGCCCCAGCATTTT

V: TRBV19
D: .
J: TRBJ1-2
size: .
CDR3: CASSITGGDYGYTF
DNA: TGTGCCAGTAGTATCACGGGGGGTGACTATGGCTACACCTTC

V: TRBV30
D: .
J: TRBJ1-4
size: .
CDR3: CAWRTEGEKLFF
DNA: TGTGCCTGGAGAACAGAAGGCGAAAAACTGTTTTTT

V: TRBV5-5
D: .
J: TRBJ1-5
size: once
CDR3: CASSPRTNSNQPQHF
DNA: TGTGCCAGCAGCCCGAGGACAAATAGCAATCAGCCCCAGCATTTT

V: TRBV18
D: TRBD1
J: TRBJ1-5
size: .
CDR3: CASSPGQGAGGNQPQHF
DNA: TGTGCCAGCTCGCCGGGACAGGGGGCAGGGGGCAATCAGCCCCAGCATTTT

V: TRBV2
D: TRBD1
J: TRBJ1-3
size: .
CDR3: CASSRDRNSGNTIYF
DNA: TGTGCCAGCAGCCGGGACAGGAACTCTGGAAACACCATATATTTT

V: TRBV11-2
D: TRBD1
J: TRBJ2-5
size: .
CDR3: CASRNGQGLETQYF
DNA: TGTGCCAGCAGGAACGGACAGGGCCTAGAGACCCAGTACTTC

V: TRBV19
D: TRBD1
J: TRBJ1-1
size: .
CDR3: CATTDRDRVMNTEAFF
DNA: TGTGCCACTACAGACCGGGACAGAGTTATGAACACTGAAGCTTTCTTT

V: TRBV5-1
D: TRBD1
J: TRBJ1-1
size: .
CDR3: CASSVTGTGNTEAFF
DNA: TGCGCCAGCAGCGTCACCGGGACAGGGAACACTGAAGCTTTCTTT

V: TRBV30
D: .
J: TRBJ2-3
size: .
CDR3: CAWAKTADTQYF
DNA: TGTGCCTGGGCCAAGACAGCGGATACGCAGTATTTT

V: TRBV7-2
D: .
J: TRBJ2-7
size: .
CDR3: CASSFSSSYEQYF
DNA: TGTGCCAGCAGCTTCTCTAGCTCCTACGAGCAGTACTTC

V: TRBV28
D: TRBD2
J: TRBJ2-7
size: .
CDR3: CASSGGLAGGPGEQYF
DNA: TGTGCCAGCAGTGGCGGACTAGCGGGAGGGCCGGGAGAGCAGTACTTC

V: TRBV6-4
D: TRBD1
J: TRBJ2-2
size: .
CDR3: CASPGDRVREPNTGELFF
DNA: TGTGCCAGCCCCGGGGACAGGGTAAGGGAGCCGAACACCGGGGAGCTGTTTTTT

V: TRBV11-2
D: .
J: TRBJ1-1
size: .
CDR3: CASSLPFVNTEAFF
DNA: TGTGCCAGCAGCTTACCCTTCGTTAACACTGAAGCTTTCTTT

V: TRBV5-1
D: .
J: TRBJ1-6
size: few
CDR3: CASRPSGESSPLHF
DNA: TGCGCCAGCAGGCCCTCGGGGGAGAGTTCACCCCTCCACTTT

V: TRBV7-2
D: .
J: TRBJ1-4
size: .
CDR3: CASSLDNVEKLFF
DNA: TGTGCCAGCAGCTTAGATAATGTCGAAAAACTGTTTTTT

V: TRBV9
D: .
J: TRBJ2-3
size: .
CDR3: CASSVGQTDTQYF
DNA: TGTGCCAGCAGCGTAGGACAGACAGATACGCAGTATTTT